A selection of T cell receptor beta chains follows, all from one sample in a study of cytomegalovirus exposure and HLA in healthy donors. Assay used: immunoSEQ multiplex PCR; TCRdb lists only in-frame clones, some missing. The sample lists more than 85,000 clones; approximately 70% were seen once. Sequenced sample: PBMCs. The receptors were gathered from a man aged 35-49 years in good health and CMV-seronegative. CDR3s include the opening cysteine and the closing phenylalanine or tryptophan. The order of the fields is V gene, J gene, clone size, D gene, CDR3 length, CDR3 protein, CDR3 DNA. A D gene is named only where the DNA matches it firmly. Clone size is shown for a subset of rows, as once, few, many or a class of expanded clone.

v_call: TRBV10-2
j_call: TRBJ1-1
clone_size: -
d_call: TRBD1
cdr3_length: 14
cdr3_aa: CATGQGELNTEAFF
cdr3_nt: TGCGCCACCGGACAGGGTGAGTTGAACACTGAAGCTTTCTTT

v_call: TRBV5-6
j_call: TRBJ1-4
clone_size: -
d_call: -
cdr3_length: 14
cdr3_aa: CASSLGQINEKLFF
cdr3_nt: TGTGCCAGCAGCTTGGGACAGATAAATGAAAAACTGTTTTTT

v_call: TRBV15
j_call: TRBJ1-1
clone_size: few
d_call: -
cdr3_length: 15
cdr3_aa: CATSRDNTLNTEAFF
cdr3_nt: TGTGCCACCAGCAGAGATAACACATTGAACACTGAAGCTTTCTTT

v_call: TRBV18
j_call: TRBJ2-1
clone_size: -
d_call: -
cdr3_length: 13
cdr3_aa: CASSRRQGNEQFF
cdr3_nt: TGTGCCAGCTCCCGACGGCAGGGCAATGAGCAGTTCTTC

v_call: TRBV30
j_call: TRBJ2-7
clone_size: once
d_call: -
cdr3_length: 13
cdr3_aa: CAWSGFRQGEQYF
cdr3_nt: TGTGCCTGGAGTGGATTCCGTCAGGGCGAGCAGTACTTC

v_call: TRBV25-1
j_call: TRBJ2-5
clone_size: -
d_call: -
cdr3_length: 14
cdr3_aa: CASSGWSGQETQYF
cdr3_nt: TGTGCCAGCAGTGGTTGGTCAGGGCAAGAGACCCAGTACTTC

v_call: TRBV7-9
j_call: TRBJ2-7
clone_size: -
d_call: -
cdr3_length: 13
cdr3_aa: CASSLSAAYEQYF
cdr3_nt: TGTGCCAGCAGCTTGTCGGCGGCCTACGAGCAGTACTTC

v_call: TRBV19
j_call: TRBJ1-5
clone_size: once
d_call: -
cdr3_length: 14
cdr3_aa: CASSPGDSGQPQHF
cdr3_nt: TGTGCCAGTAGTCCAGGGGATTCGGGTCAGCCCCAGCATTTT

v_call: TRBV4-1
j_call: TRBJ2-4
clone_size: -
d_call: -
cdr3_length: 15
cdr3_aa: CASSQDQGPLNIQYF
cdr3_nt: TGCGCCAGCAGCCAAGATCAGGGGCCGTTGAACATTCAGTACTTC

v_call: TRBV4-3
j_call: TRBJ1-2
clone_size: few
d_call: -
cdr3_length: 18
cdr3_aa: CASSQDLPMQGRDYGYTF
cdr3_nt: TGCGCCAGCAGCCAAGATCTCCCAATGCAGGGAAGGGACTATGGCTACACCTTC

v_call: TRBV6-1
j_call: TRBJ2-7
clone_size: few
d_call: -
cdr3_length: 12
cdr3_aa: CASSEDRSGCSF
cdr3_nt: TGTGCCAGCAGTGAAGACAGGTCCGGGTGTTCCTTC

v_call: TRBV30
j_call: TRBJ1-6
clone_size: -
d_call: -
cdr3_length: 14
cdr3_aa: CAWGPGHSVSPLHF
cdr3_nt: TGTGCCTGGGGACCGGGACATTCGGTTTCACCCCTCCACTTT

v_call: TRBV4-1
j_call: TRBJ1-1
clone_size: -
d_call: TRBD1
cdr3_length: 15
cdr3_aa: CASSHSPGGITEAFF
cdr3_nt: TGCGCCAGCAGCCATTCGCCAGGGGGGATTACTGAAGCTTTCTTT

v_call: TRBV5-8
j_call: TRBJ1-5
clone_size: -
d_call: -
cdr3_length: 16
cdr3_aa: CASSFGVGPSNQPQHF
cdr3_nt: TGTGCCAGCAGCTTTGGAGTGGGTCCGAGCAATCAGCCCCAGCATTTT

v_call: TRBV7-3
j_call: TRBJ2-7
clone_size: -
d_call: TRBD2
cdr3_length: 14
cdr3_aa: CASSLLAGAGEQYF
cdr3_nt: TGTGCCAGCAGCTTACTAGCGGGGGCAGGGGAGCAGTACTTC

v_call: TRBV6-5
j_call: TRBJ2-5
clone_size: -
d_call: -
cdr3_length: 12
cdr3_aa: CASIKPTGEQYF
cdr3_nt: TGTGCCAGCATTAAACCTACAGGAGAGCAGTACTTC

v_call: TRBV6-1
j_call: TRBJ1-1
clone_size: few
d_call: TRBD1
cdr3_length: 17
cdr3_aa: CASSGPGQGRGGTEAFF
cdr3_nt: TGTGCCAGCAGTGGACCGGGACAGGGGCGAGGAGGTACTGAAGCTTTCTTT

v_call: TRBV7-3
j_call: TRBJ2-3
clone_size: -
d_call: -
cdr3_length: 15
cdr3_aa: CASSLAGLRTDTQYF
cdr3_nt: TGTGCCAGCAGCTTAGCAGGGCTGAGGACAGATACGCAGTATTTT

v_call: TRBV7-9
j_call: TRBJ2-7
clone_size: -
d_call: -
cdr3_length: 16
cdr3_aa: CASSIGRGRGIDEQYF
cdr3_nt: TGTGCCAGCAGCATAGGCCGTGGACGGGGTATCGACGAGCAGTACTTC

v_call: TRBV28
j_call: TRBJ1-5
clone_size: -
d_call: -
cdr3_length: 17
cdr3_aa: CASSPLGGGSSNQPQHF
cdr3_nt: TGTGCCAGCAGCCCCCTCGGGGGGGGATCTAGCAATCAGCCCCAGCATTTT

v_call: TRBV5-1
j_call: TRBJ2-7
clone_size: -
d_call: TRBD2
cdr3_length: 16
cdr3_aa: CASSLAAAGGSYEQYF
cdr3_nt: TGCGCCAGCAGCTTGGCCGCAGCGGGGGGGTCCTACGAGCAGTACTTC

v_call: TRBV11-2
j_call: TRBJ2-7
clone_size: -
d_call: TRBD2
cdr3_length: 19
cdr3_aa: CASSLDGFAGGPPFDEQYF
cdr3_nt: TGTGCCAGCAGCTTAGACGGGTTTGCGGGGGGCCCGCCTTTTGACGAGCAGTACTTC

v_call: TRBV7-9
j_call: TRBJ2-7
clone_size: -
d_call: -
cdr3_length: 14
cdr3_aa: CASSSTTGTYEQYF
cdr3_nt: TGTGCCAGCAGCTCGACGACGGGTACCTACGAGCAGTACTTC

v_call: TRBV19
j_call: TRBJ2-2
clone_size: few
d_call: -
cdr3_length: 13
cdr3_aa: CASSIPTGRELFF
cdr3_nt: TGTGCCAGTAGTATCCCTACAGGGAGGGAGCTGTTTTTT

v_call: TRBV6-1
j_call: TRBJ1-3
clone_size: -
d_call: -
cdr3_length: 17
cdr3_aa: CASSESWTPLSGNTIYF
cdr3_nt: TGTGCCAGCAGTGAATCTTGGACTCCCCTGTCTGGAAACACCATATATTTT

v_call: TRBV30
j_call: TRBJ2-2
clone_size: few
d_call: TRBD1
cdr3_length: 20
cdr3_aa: CAWNKSPGTGRSLGTGELFF
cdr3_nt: TGTGCCTGGAACAAATCGCCGGGGACAGGGCGGTCCCTCGGCACCGGGGAGCTGTTTTTT

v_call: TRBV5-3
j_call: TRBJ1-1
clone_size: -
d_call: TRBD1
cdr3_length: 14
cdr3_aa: CARSLRTGGTEAFF
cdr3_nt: TGTGCCAGAAGCTTGCGGACAGGGGGGACTGAAGCTTTCTTT

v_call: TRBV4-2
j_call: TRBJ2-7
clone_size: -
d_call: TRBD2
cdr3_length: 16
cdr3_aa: CASSQDRTSGDYEQYF
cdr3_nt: TGTGCCAGCAGCCAAGATAGGACTAGCGGGGATTACGAGCAGTACTTC